The 13 T cell receptor beta chains below come from one sample, sequenced in a study of blood T cell repertoires in COVID-19. TCRdb keeps only in-frame clones here, not all; method: immunoSEQ multiplex PCR. The data show some 190,000 clones, around 85% seen once. Sequenced: peripheral blood. The receptors were sampled from a man between 25 and 39 years old with acute or convalescent COVID-19.

This chain uses TRBV9 with TRBJ1-6; the D gene is possibly TRBD1 (6 bases). V lost 3 bases to trimming and J lost 10 bases, with 14 bases between them. Per the germline V gene, CDR1 is SGDLS and CDR2 is YYNGEE. CDR3 length: 14 residues. The CDR3 nucleotides read TGTGCCAGCAGCGCCAGGGGTATAAGCTCACCCCTCCACTTT. Translation: CASSARGISSPLHF.

The chain has TRBV24-1 and TRBJ2-5; D perhaps matches TRBD1 (6 bases). Germline CDR1 reads KGHDR; CDR2 reads SFDVKD. Trimming shortened V by 2 bases and J by 1 base, and 19 bases separated the two germline ends. The length of the CDR3 is 18 residues. Written as DNA, the CDR3 is TGTGCCACCAGTGATTCTCGGACAGCCGAGTACACCCAAGAGACCCAGTACTTC. This translates into CATSDSRTAEYTQETQYF.

The rearrangement uses TRBV28 and TRBJ2-3, with 7 nucleotides matching TRBD2. CDR1 MDHEN and CDR2 SYDVKM come from the germline V gene. This CDR3 spans 12 amino acids. The J segment lost 14 bases and the V segment lost 5 bases, leaving 10 bases of the junction unmatched. The CDR3: CASSLQRGRGYF. CDR3 coding DNA: TGTGCCAGCAGTCTCCAGCGGGGTCGCGGGTATTTT.

The chain has TRBV5-4 and TRBJ2-5, with D perhaps TRBD1 (6 bases). The length of the CDR3 is 15 residues. Between the trimmed V and J ends, which lost 2 bases and 5 bases, there was a span of 16 bases. CDR1 and CDR2 (germline): SGHNT, YYREEE (reference sequence). The CDR3 coding sequence is TGTGCCAGCAGCTTCCCAGGGGAGCGTAAGGAGACCCAGTACTTC. Translating gives CASSFPGERKETQYF.

This clone was recorded once. The chain combines TRBV11-2 with TRBJ1-1; D call uncertain. V was clipped by 5 bases and J by 7 bases, with 17 bases between them. This CDR3 region has 14 residues. Looked up from germline, CDR1 is SGHAT and CDR2 is FQNNGV. The chain's CDR3 is CASSQYIEGYEAFF. CDR3 DNA: TGTGCCAGCAGCCAATACATTGAGGGATATGAAGCTTTCTTT. The full variable domain, completed using reference TRBV11-2 and TRBJ1-1, is EAGVAQSPRYKIIEKRQSVAFWCNPISGHATLYWYQQILGQGPKLLIQFQNNGVVDDSQLPKDRFSAERLKGVDSTLKIQPAKLEDSAVYLCASSQYIEGYEAFFGQGTRLTVV.

This chain joins TRBV15 and TRBJ2-5; 9 nucleotides agree with TRBD2. Trimming took 2 bases from V and 1 from J; bases not matched to a gene: 8. CDR3 length: 17 amino acids. The germline V gene encodes CDR1 LNHNV and CDR2 YYDKDF (reference sequence). CDR3 sequence (DNA): TGTGCCACCAGCAGACTATGGGTGACTAGCGGCCAAGAGACCCAGTACTTC. Its translation: CATSRLWVTSGQETQYF.

A single count supports this clone. The genes are TRBV6-6 and TRBJ2-2, with D perhaps matching TRBD2 (6 bases). The ends were cut back, 4 bases at V and 5 bases at J, with 11 bases in the middle. The CDR3 spans 14 residues. Germline V gives CDR1 MNHNY, CDR2 SVGAGI (reference sequence). The CDR3, as DNA: TGTGCCAGCAGTTTGACTAGATCGACCGGGGAGCTGTTTTTT. This sequence encodes CASSLTRSTGELFF.

The chain couples TRBV5-1 to TRBJ1-6, with TRBD1 matching over 9 bases. Germline V lookup: CDR1 SGHRS, CDR2 YFSETQ. The length of the CDR3 is 15 residues. The V gene end was trimmed by 0 bases and the J gene end by 8 bases; junction bases not matched to a gene: 3. The CDR3 is CASSLDRGRDSPLHF. CDR3 DNA sequence: TGCGCCAGCAGCTTGGACAGGGGGCGTGATTCACCCCTCCACTTT.

The chain has TRBV9 and TRBJ2-2; 12 bases fit TRBD2. This CDR3 is built from 15 residues. Germline CDR1 is SGDLS and CDR2 is YYNGEE. The junction had 8 bases not matched to a gene; V was cut back by 4 bases and J by 10 bases. The CDR3: CASSTRTSGMAELFF. In DNA form, the CDR3 reads TGTGCCAGCAGCACCCGGACTAGCGGGATGGCGGAGCTGTTTTTT.

The rearrangement uses TRBV4-2 and TRBJ1-2, with no clear D. Trimming left V 1 base short and J 5 bases short, with 14 bases between. This CDR3 is 15 amino acids long. Germline V gene sequence: CDR1 LGHNA, CDR2 YNFKEQ. CDR3: CASSQGVGGPYGYTF. CDR3 sequence (DNA): TGTGCCAGCAGCCAAGGAGTCGGAGGGCCTTATGGCTACACCTTC.

The rearrangement joins TRBV27 to TRBJ2-6, with TRBD1 matching 7 bases. Germline V gives CDR1 MNHEY, CDR2 SMNVEV (reference sequence). The V and J ends lost 5 bases and 1 base, in that order; junction bases with no gene match: 2. This CDR3 has 15 amino acids. The CDR3 region is CASSMTGSGANVLTF. Here the CDR3 DNA reads TGTGCCAGCAGTATGACAGGGTCTGGGGCCAACGTCCTGACTTTC.

The genes are TRBV7-3 and TRBJ2-1; D not certain. The CDR3 is 14 amino acids. Looked up from germline, CDR1 is SGHTA and CDR2 is FQGTGA. Trimming left V 3 bases short and J 0 bases short, with 6 bases between. The CDR3 nucleotides read TGTGCCAGCAGCTTGTATTACTCCTACAATGAGCAGTTCTTC. Translating gives CASSLYYSYNEQFF.

This chain uses TRBV5-8 with TRBJ1-2; 9 bases align to TRBD1. The length of the CDR3 is 16 residues. Germline assignment: CDR1 SGHTS and CDR2 YDEGEE. V lost 3 bases and J lost 1; bases outside the gene matches: 7. The CDR3 sequence is CASSSSGTGINYGYTF. The CDR3 nucleotides read TGTGCCAGCAGCTCATCCGGGACAGGGATTAACTATGGCTACACCTTC.